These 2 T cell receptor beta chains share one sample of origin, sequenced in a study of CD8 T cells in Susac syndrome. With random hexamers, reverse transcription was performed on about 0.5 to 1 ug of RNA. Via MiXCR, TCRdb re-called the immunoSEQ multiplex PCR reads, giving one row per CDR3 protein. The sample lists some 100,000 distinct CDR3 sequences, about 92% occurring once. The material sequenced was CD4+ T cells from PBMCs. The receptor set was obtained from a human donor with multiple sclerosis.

For the CDR3, the DNA is TGTGCCAGCACTCTAACAGCGGGGGGGCCGAAGACCCAGTACTTC. Amino acid sequence: CASTLTAGGPKTQYF. This sequence joins TRBV6-5 and TRBJ2-5; TRBD2 matches 10 bases. The germline V gene encodes CDR1 MNHEY and CDR2 SVGAGI. The CDR3 has 15 residues. Trimming at V came to 7 bases and at J to 6 bases, leaving 11 bases not matched to a gene.

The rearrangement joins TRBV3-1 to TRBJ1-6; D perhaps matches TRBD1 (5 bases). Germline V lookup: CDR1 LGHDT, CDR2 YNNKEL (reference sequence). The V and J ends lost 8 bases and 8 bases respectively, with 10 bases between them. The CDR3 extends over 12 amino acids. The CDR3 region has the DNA TGTGCCAGCGGGGGAGAATATTCACCCCTCCACTTT. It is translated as CASGGEYSPLHF.